A single sample gave rise to the 22 T cell receptor beta chains below, sequenced in a study of shared clonotypes between healthy human individuals. Measured with immunoSEQ multiplex PCR; TCRdb has only the in-frame clones, and not every one. The sample lists 200,000 to 250,000 clones; just over 65% were seen once. The sample comprised memory CD4+ T cells sorted from blood. Subset noted: CD45RA-negative fraction. The receptors here all came from a man under 40 in good health.

This chain uses TRBV7-2 with TRBJ2-4; 9 positions match TRBD1. CDR1 SGHTA and CDR2 FQGNSA come from the germline V gene. With V trimmed by 4 bases and J by 9 bases, 4 bases remained unmatched. The CDR3 consists of 13 residues. Written as DNA, the CDR3 is TGTGCCAGCAGCTCCGACAGGGGGGCCATTCAGTACTTC. Protein: CASSSDRGAIQYF. The variable domain in full, with the rest retrieved from reference TRBV7-2 and TRBJ2-4, is GAGVSQSPSNKVTEKGKDVELRCDPISGHTALYWYRQSLGQGLEFLIYFQGNSAPDKSGLPSDRFSAERTGGSVSTLTIQRTQQEDSAVYLCASSSDRGAIQYFGAGTRLSVL.

V usage is TRBV15 and J usage is TRBJ2-5; 8 nucleotides agree with TRBD2. This CDR3 contains 17 residues. Losses at the gene ends were 1 base for V and 1 base for J; bases not matched to a gene: 8. Germline V gene data show CDR1 as LNHNV and CDR2 as YYDKDF (reference sequence). The CDR3 DNA reads as TGTGCCACCAGCAGAGTTGGTAGCGGGATTGTCCAAGAGACCCAGTACTTC. Translated: CATSRVGSGIVQETQYF.

The chain is built from TRBV11-3 and TRBJ2-1; 12 bases are a match to TRBD2. CDR1 and CDR2 from the germline V gene are SGHNT and YENEEA. The trim removed 7 bases at V and 10 bases at J, leaving 20 bases unmatched. The CDR3 runs 18 residues. The DNA for the CDR3 is TGTGCCAGCAACCAGATGGCTAGCGGGAGGGCCCTACCAGGGGAGCAGTTCTTC. Translating gives CASNQMASGRALPGEQFF.

This clone has only one observation. The genes are TRBV5-6 and TRBJ2-7; D call uncertain. Germline lookup yields CDR1 SGHDT and CDR2 YYEEEE. The CDR3 is made up of 15 amino acids. V was trimmed by 0 bases and J by 3 bases, leaving 13 bases between them. CDR3 in amino acids: CASSLEGLTYYEQYF. CDR3 sequence (DNA): TGTGCCAGCAGCTTGGAAGGGCTTACCTACTACGAGCAGTACTTC.

In regard to this clone: Other DNA sequences in the same sample also yield this CDR3. The rearrangement joins TRBV20-1 to TRBJ2-5, with D uncertain. Germline CDR1 reads DFQATT; CDR2 reads SNEGSKA (reference sequence). Trimming removed 3 bases from V and 2 bases from J, with 4 bases in between. CDR3 length: 11 residues. The CDR3 DNA sequence: TGCAGTGCTAGTTTGCAAGAGACCCAGTACTTC. Residues: CSASLQETQYF.

The chain joins TRBV15 to TRBJ2-5; 10 nucleotides match TRBD1. The V gene's germline CDR1 is LNHNV and CDR2 YYDKDF (reference sequence). V shed 4 bases and J 5 bases; nucleotides not matched to a gene: 7. This CDR3 contains 15 residues. CDR3 sequence: CATSKPTGGVETQYF. The CDR3 DNA sequence: TGTGCCACCAGCAAACCGACAGGGGGCGTGGAGACCCAGTACTTC.

The rearrangement uses TRBV9 and TRBJ2-1; tentative D call: TRBD2 (7 bases). The length of the CDR3 is 15 residues. Trimming pared 0 bases from V and 7 bases from J, leaving 14 bases between. CDR1 and CDR2 (germline): SGDLS, YYNGEE. CDR3 loop: CASSVGGGSENEQFF. CDR3 DNA sequence: TGTGCCAGCAGCGTAGGGGGGGGCTCGGAAAATGAGCAGTTCTTC.

The chain carries TRBV2 and TRBJ1-4, with 7 bases matching TRBD1. CDR1 is SNHLY and CDR2 is FYNNEI in the germline V gene. This CDR3 has 15 amino acids. After removal of 6 bases from V and 6 bases from J, the junction contained 10 bases not matched to a gene. The CDR3 DNA follows: TGTGCCAGCAGGGGGAAGACAGGGATCTATGAAAAACTGTTTTTT. It translates to CASRGKTGIYEKLFF.

The chain uses TRBV5-1 and TRBJ2-7, with 9 bases matching TRBD1. This CDR3 is built from 14 residues. Germline V gene sequence: CDR1 SGHRS, CDR2 YFSETQ. J was trimmed by 3 bases and V by 0 bases; bases with no gene match: 1. The CDR3 region has the DNA TGCGCCAGCAGCTTGGGACAGGGGGGCTACGAGCAGTACTTC. Translated, it gives CASSLGQGGYEQYF.

The chain carries TRBV25-1 and TRBJ2-7; the D is unclear. The CDR3 totals 13 residues. The germline V and J ends were trimmed by 4 bases and 1 base, with 8 bases remaining between them. Germline CDR1 reads MGHDK; CDR2 reads SYGVNS. The CDR3 loop reads CASSGTPSYEQYF. The CDR3 bases are TGTGCCAGCAGTGGGACGCCTTCCTACGAGCAGTACTTC.

The CDR3 nucleotides are TGTGCCAGCAGTTTTGCGGGAACTGGGGCCAACGTCCTGACTTTC. Residues: CASSFAGTGANVLTF. The V call is TRBV28, the J call TRBJ2-6; TRBD2 is a possible D gene (6 bases). The CDR3 consists of 15 residues. Between the trimmed V and J ends, which lost 3 bases and 2 bases, there was a span of 8 bases. Germline V gene data show CDR1 as MDHEN and CDR2 as SYDVKM.

This chain uses TRBV10-3 with TRBJ2-1; 14 bases agree with TRBD2. The CDR3 extends over 16 amino acids. After removal of 7 bases from V and 7 bases from J, the junction contained 9 bases not matched to a gene. CDR1 and CDR2 from the germline V gene are ENHRY and SYGVKD. The CDR3 region is CAITKTSGRAENEQFF. The CDR3 region has the DNA TGTGCCATCACCAAGACTAGCGGGAGGGCCGAGAATGAGCAGTTCTTC.

The V and J genes are TRBV25-1 and TRBJ1-3, with TRBD1 as a possible D gene (6 bases). Germline assignment: CDR1 MGHDK and CDR2 SYGVNS. V lost 4 bases and J 2 bases, leaving 15 bases between the germline ends. The CDR3 covers 16 residues. CDR3 nucleotide sequence: TGTGCCAGCAGTGTACGAACAGGGCCAGCTGGAAACACCATATATTTT. Amino acids: CASSVRTGPAGNTIYF.

The rearrangement joins TRBV19 to TRBJ2-6; D is unresolved. The CDR3 sequence is 13 residues long. Trimming shortened V by 3 bases and J by 4 bases, and 4 bases separated the two germline ends. Germline V CDR1 and CDR2: LNHDA, SQIVND (reference sequence). The CDR3 DNA reads TGTGCCAGTAGTATGAGGGGGGCCAACGTCCTGACTTTC. Protein sequence: CASSMRGANVLTF.

On this clone: The identical CDR3 is also encoded by other nucleotide sequences in the sample. This chain connects TRBV11-2 to TRBJ2-3; a weak D match, TRBD2 (5 bases). Germline V gives CDR1 SGHAT, CDR2 FQNNGV. The CDR3 spans 14 residues. The V end was cut by 6 bases, the J end by 0 bases, with 10 bases between. The CDR3 nucleotides are TGTGCCAGCAGGGTAGCGCTGAGCACAGATACGCAGTATTTT. It encodes CASRVALSTDTQYF.

The chain links TRBV5-1 to TRBJ2-3; a weak D match, TRBD2 (5 bases). The CDR3 spans 16 residues. Trimming removed 2 bases from V and 0 bases from J, with 13 bases in between. Per germline, CDR1 SGHRS and CDR2 YFSETQ. The CDR3, as DNA: TGCGCCAGCAGCTTAGGACTGGGATCTAGCACAGATACGCAGTATTTT. Translating it yields CASSLGLGSSTDTQYF.

The CDR3 sequence is CASSLLAGGLYEQFF. The CDR3 bases are TGTGCCAGCAGCTTATTAGCGGGAGGGCTCTATGAGCAGTTCTTC. The chain employs TRBV11-2 and TRBJ2-1, with TRBD2 matching over 11 bases. The CDR3 length is 15 residues. V gave up 2 bases and J gave up 8 bases; unmatched junction bases: 5. The germline gives CDR1 SGHAT, CDR2 FQNNGV.

This chain uses TRBV5-1 with TRBJ2-5; no reliable D call. V dropped 1 base and J dropped 1 base, with 8 bases sitting between them. Germline V gene data show CDR1 as SGHRS and CDR2 as YFSETQ. The length of the CDR3 is 14 residues. The CDR3 sequence: CASSLLSTQETQYF. The CDR3, as DNA: TGCGCCAGCAGCTTGTTGTCCACCCAAGAGACCCAGTACTTC.

In its sample, this clone was seen many times. The chain links TRBV9 to TRBJ2-3; a weak D match, TRBD1 (6 bases). There are 14 residues in the CDR3. V lost 2 bases and J lost 7, with 14 bases in between. Germline V gene sequence: CDR1 SGDLS, CDR2 YYNGEE. The CDR3 spells CASSVGVDSNTQYF. CDR3 in DNA: TGTGCCAGCAGCGTGGGGGTGGACAGCAATACGCAGTATTTT.

This sequence joins TRBV30 and TRBJ2-2; D is perhaps TRBD1 or TRBD2 (7 bases each). V lost 4 bases to trimming and J lost 6 bases, with 27 bases between them. Germline lookup yields CDR1 GTSNPN and CDR2 SVGIG (reference sequence). The CDR3 is 18 residues long. The CDR3 region has the DNA TGTGCCTGGAAAGACAGGGCATCGGGGAGGGCCTCATCCGGGGAGCTGTTTTTT. Protein product: CAWKDRASGRASSGELFF.

The V and J genes are TRBV29-1 and TRBJ2-3; perhaps TRBD1 as D (6 bases). The CDR3 consists of 12 residues. CDR1 and CDR2 (germline): SQVTM, ANQGSEA. Trimming cost V 6 bases and J 4 bases, with 11 bases left between them. The CDR3: CSVARQADTQYF. The DNA for the CDR3 is TGCAGCGTCGCTAGACAGGCAGATACGCAGTATTTT.

This chain uses TRBV4-3 with TRBJ2-5, with 9 bases fitting TRBD1. CDR1 LGHNA and CDR2 YSLEER come from the germline V gene. Unmatched junction bases numbered 15, after V lost 0 bases and J lost 4 bases. The CDR3 loop spans 19 amino acids. The DNA for the CDR3 is TGCGCCAGCAGCCAAGAGAGGGGGCCGGGACAGGGCTTTTTAGAGACCCAGTACTTC. Its protein is CASSQERGPGQGFLETQYF.